The present entry profiles one T cell receptor (beta chain) with its context. The sample comes from a study of blood T cell repertoires in COVID-19. Background on the study: Whether acute or convalescent, the COVID-19 samples came from the United States, Italy and Spain. From T cells, B-cell-depleted T cells, or PBMCs came the material, which was cDNA or gDNA.

V was clipped by 11 bases and J by 8 bases, with 24 bases between them. This CDR3 has 14 amino acids. Germline CDR1 MNHNY, CDR2 SVGAGI (reference sequence). Per the authors' pipeline: Counts of nucleated cells, estimated from reference gene primer amplification, were obtained. Measured with immunoSEQ multiplex PCR; TCRdb has only the in-frame clones, and not every one. V and J calls and clone size are copied from that table; D and trimming were computed from the DNA. The data show 25,000 to 30,000 clones, roughly 91% seen once. This sequence was found in a human donor in a cohort sampled during active COVID-19. The donor label of this sample is uncertain. The material sequenced was peripheral blood. The rearrangement uses TRBV6-6 and TRBJ1-2, with D maybe TRBD1 (5 bases). The CDR3: CASRGGRDLWGYTF. CDR3 in DNA: TGTGCCTCGCGGGGAGGGAGGGACCTATGGGGCTACACCTTC.